These 8 T cell receptor beta chains came from one sample sequenced in a study of identical twins. MiXCR was run by TCRdb on the 5' RACE reads, yielding one entry per CDR3 protein. The data contain roughly 720,000 distinct CDR3 sequences, 18% of them singletons. These data were also reused for a study on T cells expressing NK-cell markers.

The sequenced sample consisted of PBMCs. Receptor source: a young woman in good health.

This clonotype was observed a few times. J is TRBJ2-7 and V is TRBV20-1; either TRBD1 or TRBD2 may fit D (5 bases each). Between the trimmed V and J ends, which lost 4 bases and 3 bases, there was a span of 19 bases. The CDR3 totals 15 residues. The germline CDR1 and CDR2 sequences are DFQATT and SNEGSKA (reference sequence). CDR3 bases: TGCAGTGCTACCCCCACTATTCGTGGGGGCTACGAGCAGTACTTC. Protein product: CSATPTIRGGYEQYF.

The chain links TRBV20-1 to TRBJ2-1, with D unresolved. The CDR3 has 12 residues. Germline V gene sequence: CDR1 DFQATT, CDR2 SNEGSKA (reference sequence). V was shortened by 5 bases and J by 12 bases, with 17 bases between the two germline ends. The CDR3 nucleotides read TGCAGTGCTTCCCCCGGGCTTGGCGGGCAGTTCTTC. Its protein is CSASPGLGGQFF.

This clonotype showed up just a few times. The chain recombines TRBV2 with TRBJ2-7; no clear D gene. With 2 bases removed from V and 4 bases from J, the gap between germline ends came to 15 bases. CDR1 and CDR2 from the germline V gene are SNHLY and FYNNEI. The CDR3 is made up of 15 amino acids. CDR3 protein: CASSERRLQYYEQYF. For the CDR3, the DNA is TGTGCCAGCAGTGAACGGCGTCTACAATATTACGAGCAGTACTTC. Drawing the rest from reference TRBV2 and TRBJ2-7, the complete variable domain is EPEVTQTPSHQVTQMGQEVILRCVPISNHLYFYWYRQILGQKVEFLVSFYNNEISEKSEIFDDQFSVERPDGSNFTLKIRSTKLEDSAMYFCASSERRLQYYEQYFGPGTRLTVT.

This clonotype has a handful of counts. CDR3 loop: CASSTGDSGASWSYGYTF. Here the CDR3 DNA reads TGTGCCAGCAGCACCGGGGACAGTGGAGCCTCCTGGAGCTATGGCTACACCTTC. V is TRBV5-6 and J is TRBJ1-2; 7 nucleotides align to TRBD1. Losses at the gene ends were 4 bases for V and 4 bases for J; bases not matched to a gene: 19. Germline loops: CDR1 SGHDT, CDR2 YYEEEE. The CDR3 has 18 residues.

A few counts support this clonotype. This chain joins TRBV6-1 and TRBJ1-5; perhaps TRBD1 as D (6 bases). The V and J ends lost 6 bases and 0 bases respectively, with 15 bases between them. This CDR3 has 16 amino acids. The germline V gene encodes CDR1 MNHNS and CDR2 SASEGT. CDR3 bases: TGTGCCAGCAGGCCGCGAGGGGGGTATAGCAATCAGCCCCAGCATTTT. This codes for CASRPRGGYSNQPQHF.

The V and J genes are TRBV20-1 and TRBJ1-2, with 7 positions matching TRBD1. This CDR3 is built from 13 residues. Germline assignment: CDR1 DFQATT and CDR2 SNEGSKA (reference sequence). J gave up 5 bases and V 6 bases, and 9 bases lay outside the gene matches. CDR3 sequence (DNA): TGCAGTGCCGTTTCGACAGGGATTTATGGCTACACCTTC. It is translated as CSAVSTGIYGYTF.

This clonotype was seen a few times. The chain uses TRBV30 and TRBJ2-1, with no clear D. Trimming removed 0 bases from V and 10 bases from J, with 22 bases in between. CDR3 length: 16 residues. Germline CDR1 and CDR2: GTSNPN and SVGIG (reference sequence). CDR3 in amino acids: CAWSVLGRPPITEQFF. CDR3 nucleotide sequence: TGTGCCTGGAGTGTACTGGGTAGGCCCCCCATCACGGAGCAGTTCTTC. Using reference TRBV30 and TRBJ2-1 for the parts outside the CDR3, the full variable domain is SQTIHQWPATLVQPVGSPLSLECTVEGTSNPNLYWYRQAAGRGLQLLFYSVGIGQISSEVPQNLSASRPQDRQFILSSKKLLLSDSGFYLCAWSVLGRPPITEQFFGPGTRLTVL.

This sequence joins TRBV7-2 and TRBJ2-6; D call uncertain. CDR1 is SGHTA, CDR2 FQGNSA, per germline. V was shortened by 5 bases and J by 0 bases, with 11 bases between the two germline ends. The CDR3 runs to 16 residues. CDR3 in DNA: TGTGCCAGCAGCATAAGGCCCTTCTCTGGGGCCAACGTCCTGACTTTC. This translates into CASSIRPFSGANVLTF.